The 26 T cell receptor beta chains below were found in one sample sequenced in a study of shared T cell receptors in the human thymus. Sequencing used immunoSEQ multiplex PCR; TCRdb keeps in-frame clones, though not all of them. The sample has roughly 710,000 clones, over 75% seen once. Separately, the same data were catalogued under a study of human thymus T cells.

Sample: thymocytes. Source of these receptors: a girl less than two years old with a congenital heart defect.

This clone was picked up one time. The V and J genes are TRBV7-2 and TRBJ1-5; D not certain. CDR1 is SGHTA, CDR2 FQGNSA, per germline. The CDR3 is made up of 13 amino acids. V lost 4 bases and J 5 bases, leaving 9 bases between the germline ends. CDR3: CASSSDIDQPQHF. CDR3 in DNA: TGTGCCAGCAGCTCAGACATAGATCAGCCCCAGCATTTT.

This chain joins TRBV28 and TRBJ1-6; D ambiguous. The V end lost 1 base, the J end lost 2 bases, and 9 bases lay between the germline ends. This CDR3 contains 16 residues. Germline loops: CDR1 MDHEN, CDR2 SYDVKM. DNA of the CDR3: TGTGCCAGCAGTTTATACAGAGCCACCTATAATTCACCCCTCCACTTT. This encodes CASSLYRATYNSPLHF.

This clone was observed a few times. This chain uses TRBV13 with TRBJ2-1; TRBD1 matches 8 bases. Per the germline V gene, CDR1 is PRHDT and CDR2 is FYEKMQ (reference sequence). The CDR3 consists of 15 residues. With V trimmed by 6 bases and J by 3 bases, 7 bases remained unmatched. CDR3 protein: CASRRLTGDYNEQFF. The CDR3 DNA follows: TGTGCCAGCAGGCGATTGACAGGGGACTACAATGAGCAGTTCTTC.

This clone was counted a single time. The chain has TRBV27 and TRBJ2-1; 12 nucleotides agree with TRBD2. Trimming at V came to 2 bases and at J to 4 bases, leaving 9 bases not matched to a gene. The CDR3 is 18 residues long. Germline V gene data show CDR1 as MNHEY and CDR2 as SMNVEV (reference sequence). The CDR3, as DNA: TGTGCCAGCAGTTTACGTCCCTTACTAGCGGGGGGTTACAATGAGCAGTTCTTC. Its protein product is CASSLRPLLAGGYNEQFF.

The chain joins TRBV7-9 to TRBJ1-1, with TRBD1 identical over 7 bases. Germline V CDR1 and CDR2: SEHNR, FQNEAQ (reference sequence). J gave up 3 bases and V 3 bases, and 13 bases lay outside the gene matches. This CDR3 comprises 17 residues. The CDR3 bases are TGTGCCAGCAGCTTTTCCCTGCTGACAGGGACGGACACTGAAGCTTTCTTT. It specifies CASSFSLLTGTDTEAFF.

The chain carries TRBV27 and TRBJ2-5; 7 bases map to TRBD1. V was clipped by 6 bases and J by 5 bases; unmatched bases: 6. The germline V gene encodes CDR1 MNHEY and CDR2 SMNVEV (reference sequence). This CDR3 has 13 amino acids. CDR3: CASRPTGNETQYF. The DNA of the CDR3 is TGTGCCAGCAGGCCGACAGGGAATGAGACCCAGTACTTC.

This clone was seen only a few times. At one boundary the junction diverges from the germline segment, which might be a read error. CDR3 region: CASSQDIVGGGMNSEAFF. Written as DNA, the CDR3 is TGTGCCAGCAGCCAAGATATCGTTGGTGGAGGGATGAACTCTGAAGCTTTCTTT. The chain is built from TRBV14 and TRBJ1-1, with D unclear. CDR3 length equals 18 residues. The germline CDR1 and CDR2 sequences are SGHDN and FVKESK.

The chain links TRBV14 to TRBJ2-1; TRBD1 is a possible D gene (5 bases). V was shortened by 0 bases and J by 5 bases, with 26 bases between the two germline ends. The CDR3 totals 20 residues. Looked up from germline, CDR1 is SGHDN and CDR2 is FVKESK. CDR3 nucleotide sequence: TGTGCCAGCAGCCAAGATAAGACAGTTCCTATACGAAGGATGGACAATGAGCAGTTCTTC. Translation: CASSQDKTVPIRRMDNEQFF.

The chain carries TRBV6-1 and TRBJ1-2; tentatively, D is TRBD1 (6 bases). Germline lookup yields CDR1 MNHNS and CDR2 SASEGT. V lost 5 bases and J 8 bases, leaving 18 bases between the germline ends. This CDR3 has 14 residues. The CDR3 loop is CASSFTGKVGGYTF. CDR3 nucleotides: TGTGCCAGCAGTTTTACAGGGAAAGTGGGGGGCTACACCTTC.

CDR3 sequence: CASSGSVAGGQDTQYF. CDR3 sequence (DNA): TGTGCCAGCAGCGGTTCTGTAGCGGGGGGGCAAGATACGCAGTATTTT. The chain couples TRBV9 to TRBJ2-3; 11 bases are a match to TRBD2. The trim removed 3 bases at V and 5 bases at J, leaving 8 bases unmatched. The germline CDR1 and CDR2 sequences are SGDLS and YYNGEE. This CDR3 has 16 residues.

This chain links TRBV27 with TRBJ2-1; 9 bases fit TRBD2. Germline V gene data show CDR1 as MNHEY and CDR2 as SMNVEV (reference sequence). Germline trimming cut 3 bases from V and 7 bases from J; bases unmatched to any gene: 4. This CDR3 contains 14 residues. This CDR3 reads CASSFGGGANEQFF. Written as DNA, the CDR3 is TGTGCCAGCAGTTTTGGCGGGGGGGCGAATGAGCAGTTCTTC.

This clone was seen once. The DNA of the CDR3 is TGCGCCAGTATGGGGGGAAAGGGCTACGAGCAGTACTTC. Protein product: CASMGGKGYEQYF. This chain connects TRBV5-1 to TRBJ2-7; possible D gene TRBD2, 6 bases. Germline values: CDR1 SGHRS, CDR2 YFSETQ. V lost 8 bases and J 3 bases, leaving 15 bases between the germline ends. There are 13 residues in the CDR3. Full variable domain (remainder filled in from reference TRBV5-1 and TRBJ2-7): KAGVTQTPRYLIKTRGQQVTLSCSPISGHRSVSWYQQTPGQGLQFLFEYFSETQRNKGNFPGRFSGRQFSNSRSEMNVSTLELGDSALYLCASMGGKGYEQYFGPGTRLTVT.

The V call is TRBV14, the J call TRBJ1-3; D ambiguous. This CDR3 spans 15 amino acids. V lost 0 bases and J lost 2, with 8 bases in between. Germline V lookup: CDR1 SGHDN, CDR2 FVKESK. CDR3 region: CASSQDGGTGNTIYF. The CDR3, as DNA: TGTGCCAGCAGCCAAGACGGCGGGACTGGAAACACCATATATTTT.

Remarks on this clone: A junction boundary mismatches the germline segment, possibly from a read error. The rearrangement links TRBV7-7 to TRBJ2-5, with a tentative D call TRBD1 (5 bases). The CDR3 is 13 residues long. In germline, CDR1 is SSHAT, CDR2 FNYEAQ (reference sequence). CDR3 protein: CASSPRVGETQYF. The CDR3 coding sequence is TGTGCTAGCAGCCCCAGGGTTGGGGAGACCCAGTACTTC.

The chain carries TRBV11-2 and TRBJ2-5; TRBD2 matches 9 bases. The CDR3 spans 16 residues. CDR1 is SGHAT and CDR2 is FQNNGV in the germline V gene. V trimming: 0 bases; J trimming: 4 bases; junction bases outside the gene matches: 6. CDR3 nucleotide sequence: TGTGCCAGCAGCTTAGATATTCAAGCGGGGGGAGAGACCCAGTACTTC. It codes for CASSLDIQAGGETQYF.

The chain couples TRBV29-1 to TRBJ2-7; TRBD2 is a possible D gene (6 bases). The CDR3 length is 12 residues. V gave up 6 bases and J gave up 7 bases, with 16 bases separating them. The germline gives CDR1 SQVTM, CDR2 ANQGSEA. The CDR3 coding sequence is TGCAGCGTCTTCGTCGGTGCGGGGGAGCAGTACTTC. Its protein is CSVFVGAGEQYF.

In nucleotides, the CDR3 is TGTGCCAGCAGTTTATTTGGGACAGGGCCCTACGAGCAGTACTTC. This codes for CASSLFGTGPYEQYF. The chain carries TRBV27 and TRBJ2-7, with 9 bases that match TRBD1. CDR1 is MNHEY, CDR2 SMNVEV, per germline (reference sequence). Losses at the gene ends were 1 base for V and 2 bases for J; bases not matched to a gene: 3. The CDR3 has 15 residues.

The chain recombines TRBV28 with TRBJ1-1, with D perhaps TRBD1 (6 bases). Trimming removed 5 bases at V and 8 bases at J, with 12 bases between. The CDR3 loop spans 12 amino acids. From germline, CDR1 is MDHEN and CDR2 SYDVKM. CDR3 sequence (DNA): TGTGCCAGCAGTCCACAGGGTAAAGAAGCTTTCTTT. Protein sequence: CASSPQGKEAFF. The complete variable domain, with remaining parts taken from reference TRBV28 and TRBJ1-1, reads DVKVTQSSRYLVKRTGEKVFLECVQDMDHENMFWYRQDPGLGLRLIYFSYDVKMKEKGDIPEGYSVSREKKERFSLILESASTNQTSMYLCASSPQGKEAFFGQGTRLTVV.

The chain joins TRBV7-9 to TRBJ1-4; TRBD1 agrees at 9 bases. Germline-derived CDR1 and CDR2 are SEHNR and FQNEAQ (reference sequence). V trimming: 4 bases; J trimming: 7 bases; junction bases outside the gene matches: 19. The CDR3 length is 19 residues. For the CDR3, the DNA is TGTGCCAGCAGCTCGAACCGGGACAGGGATCCGCGAGGAGGTGAAAAACTGTTTTTT. Its protein is CASSSNRDRDPRGGEKLFF.

In this sample, this clone turned up a few times. CDR3 nucleotides: TGTGCCAGCAGCTTGGGGCCAGTCGAAGCGTCGAACACCGGGGAGCTGTTTTTT. This gives the protein CASSLGPVEASNTGELFF. V gene TRBV5-6 combines with J gene TRBJ2-2, with unresolved D. CDR1 SGHDT and CDR2 YYEEEE come from the germline V gene. The CDR3 is made up of 18 amino acids. V was clipped by 0 bases and J by 0 bases, with 15 bases between them.

The chain joins TRBV25-1 to TRBJ1-2, with TRBD1 matching 7 bases. This CDR3 region has 15 residues. V lost 5 bases and J lost 2; bases outside the gene matches: 8. The germline gives CDR1 MGHDK, CDR2 SYGVNS. CDR3 sequence reads: CASSSRGQENYGYTF. DNA for the CDR3: TGTGCCAGCAGTTCCCGCGGACAGGAAAACTATGGCTACACCTTC.

J is TRBJ1-1 and V is TRBV6-1; TRBD1 agrees at 8 bases. Germline trimming cut 3 bases from V and 7 bases from J; bases unmatched to any gene: 7. The CDR3 runs to 14 residues. In germline, CDR1 is MNHNS, CDR2 SASEGT. This chain's CDR3 is CASSDLQGGNEAFF. The CDR3 nucleotides are TGTGCCAGCAGTGATCTACAGGGGGGGAATGAAGCTTTCTTT.

This clone showed up just a few times. The chain is built from TRBV7-2 and TRBJ2-3; 11 bases align to TRBD2. Germline loops: CDR1 SGHTA, CDR2 FQGNSA. Unmatched junction bases numbered 6, after V lost 2 bases and J lost 2 bases. The CDR3 runs 17 residues. The CDR3 here is CASSLNLAGGPTDTQYF. CDR3 bases: TGTGCCAGCAGCTTAAATCTAGCGGGGGGACCCACAGATACGCAGTATTTT. The variable domain in full, with the rest retrieved from reference TRBV7-2 and TRBJ2-3, is GAGVSQSPSNKVTEKGKDVELRCDPISGHTALYWYRQSLGQGLEFLIYFQGNSAPDKSGLPSDRFSAERTGGSVSTLTIQRTQQEDSAVYLCASSLNLAGGPTDTQYFGPGTRLTVL.

This clone was seen a handful of times. This chain connects TRBV28 to TRBJ1-5, with D tentatively TRBD1 (5 bases). This CDR3 has 15 amino acids. The V gene lost 2 bases and the J gene lost 0 bases, with 8 bases spanning the gap. Germline CDR1 reads MDHEN; CDR2 reads SYDVKM. CDR3 loop: CASSLQGISNQPQHF. In DNA form, the CDR3 reads TGTGCCAGCAGTTTACAGGGAATTAGCAATCAGCCCCAGCATTTT.

The chain has TRBV5-4 and TRBJ1-2; 7 bases map to TRBD1. This CDR3 has 14 residues. V gave up 1 base and J gave up 3 bases; unmatched junction bases: 3. In germline, CDR1 is SGHNT, CDR2 YYREEE (reference sequence). CDR3 sequence reads: CASSLWDSYYGYTF. CDR3 bases: TGTGCCAGCAGCTTGTGGGACAGCTACTATGGCTACACCTTC.

This chain uses TRBV28 with TRBJ2-1; 9 nucleotides agree with TRBD1. V lost 2 bases, J lost 8 bases, and 7 bases stayed unmatched. The CDR3 is made up of 15 amino acids. Germline V gene data show CDR1 as MDHEN and CDR2 as SYDVKM. This chain's CDR3 is CASSLPGTGSDEQFF. CDR3 in DNA: TGTGCCAGCAGTTTACCCGGGACAGGGTCGGATGAGCAGTTCTTC.